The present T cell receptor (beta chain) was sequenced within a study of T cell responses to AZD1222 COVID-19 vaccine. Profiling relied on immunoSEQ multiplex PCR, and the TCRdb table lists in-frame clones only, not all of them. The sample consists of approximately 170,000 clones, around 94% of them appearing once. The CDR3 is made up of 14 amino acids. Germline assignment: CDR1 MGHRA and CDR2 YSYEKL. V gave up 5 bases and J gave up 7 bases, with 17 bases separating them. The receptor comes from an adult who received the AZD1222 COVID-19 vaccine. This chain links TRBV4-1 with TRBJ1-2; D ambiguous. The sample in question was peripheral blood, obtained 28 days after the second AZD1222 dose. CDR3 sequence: CASSYQTGSSGYTF. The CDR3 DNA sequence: TGCGCCAGCAGCTATCAGACTGGATCGAGTGGCTACACCTTC.